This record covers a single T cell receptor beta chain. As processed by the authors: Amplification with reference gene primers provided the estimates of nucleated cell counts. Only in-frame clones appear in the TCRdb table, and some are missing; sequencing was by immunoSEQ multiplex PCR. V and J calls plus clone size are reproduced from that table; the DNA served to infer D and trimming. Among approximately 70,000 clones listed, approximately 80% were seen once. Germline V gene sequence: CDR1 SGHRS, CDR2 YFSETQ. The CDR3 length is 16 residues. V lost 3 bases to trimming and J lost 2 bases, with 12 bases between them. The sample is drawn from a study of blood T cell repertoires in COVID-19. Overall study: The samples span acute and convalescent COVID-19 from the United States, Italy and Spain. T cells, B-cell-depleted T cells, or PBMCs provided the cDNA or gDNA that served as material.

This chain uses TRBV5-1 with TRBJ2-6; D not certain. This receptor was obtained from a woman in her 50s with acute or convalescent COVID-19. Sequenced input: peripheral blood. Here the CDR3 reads CASSSALGAGANVLTF. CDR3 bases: TGCGCCAGCAGCTCAGCCCTAGGTGCTGGGGCCAACGTCCTGACTTTC. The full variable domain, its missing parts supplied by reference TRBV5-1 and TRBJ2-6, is KAGVTQTPRYLIKTRGQQVTLSCSPISGHRSVSWYQQTPGQGLQFLFEYFSETQRNKGNFPGRFSGRQFSNSRSEMNVSTLELGDSALYLCASSSALGAGANVLTFGAGSRLTVL.